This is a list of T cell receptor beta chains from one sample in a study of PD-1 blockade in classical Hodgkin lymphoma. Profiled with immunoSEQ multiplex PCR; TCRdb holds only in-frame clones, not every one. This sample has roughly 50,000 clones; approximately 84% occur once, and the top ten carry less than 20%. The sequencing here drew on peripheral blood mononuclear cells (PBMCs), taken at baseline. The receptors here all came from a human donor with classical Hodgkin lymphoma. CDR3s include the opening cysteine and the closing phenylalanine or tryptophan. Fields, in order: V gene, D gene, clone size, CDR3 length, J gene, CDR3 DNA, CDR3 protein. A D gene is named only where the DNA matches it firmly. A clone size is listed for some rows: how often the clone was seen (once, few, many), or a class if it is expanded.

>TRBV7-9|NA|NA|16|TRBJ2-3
TGTGCCAGCAGCTTATGGCGGGACATAAGCACAGATACGCAGTATTTT
CASSLWRDISTDTQYF
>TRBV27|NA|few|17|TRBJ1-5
TGTGCCAGCAGTTTATCGCCCCGGGGCGGACTCAATCAGCCCCAGCATTTT
CASSLSPRGGLNQPQHF
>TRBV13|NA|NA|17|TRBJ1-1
TGTGCCAGCAGCTTAGGCCCCAATATGGGGGCGGGCACTGAAGCTTTCTTT
CASSLGPNMGAGTEAFF
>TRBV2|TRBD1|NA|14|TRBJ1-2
TGTGCCAGCAGTAGGGACAGGGGACGGTATGGCTACACCTTC
CASSRDRGRYGYTF
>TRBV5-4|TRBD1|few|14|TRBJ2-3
TGTGCCAGCAGCAAGACAGGGGGCACAGATACGCAGTATTTT
CASSKTGGTDTQYF
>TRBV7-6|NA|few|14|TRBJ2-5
TGTGCCAGCAGCTTACATTACGCCTCAGAGACCCAGTACTTC
CASSLHYASETQYF
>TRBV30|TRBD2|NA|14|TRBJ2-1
TGTGCCTGGAGACTAGCGGGAGGTGTGGGTGAGCAGTTCTTC
CAWRLAGGVGEQFF
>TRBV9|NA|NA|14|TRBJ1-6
TGTGCCAGCAGCGTAGCAGGGGCGGATTCACCCCTCCACTTT
CASSVAGADSPLHF
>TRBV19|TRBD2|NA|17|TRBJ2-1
TGTGCCAGTAGTAAACTAGCGGGAGGTAGCTCCTACAATGAGCAGTTCTTC
CASSKLAGGSSYNEQFF
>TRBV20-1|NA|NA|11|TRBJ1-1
TGCAGTGCTACCAGGGCCGCTGAAGCTTTCTTT
CSATRAAEAFF
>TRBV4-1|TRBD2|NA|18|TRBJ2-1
TGCGCCAGCAGCCAAGACCCTAGCGGGGTTAGCTCCTACAATGAGCAGTTCTTC
CASSQDPSGVSSYNEQFF
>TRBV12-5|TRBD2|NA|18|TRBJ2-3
TGTGCTAGTGGTTTGTCAACGGGACTACGGGCCCTGGGCGATACGCAGTATTTT
CASGLSTGLRALGDTQYF
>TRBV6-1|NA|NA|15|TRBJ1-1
TGTGCCAGCAGGGGCCTCAAGGGGGGGAAAACTGAAGCTTTCTTT
CASRGLKGGKTEAFF
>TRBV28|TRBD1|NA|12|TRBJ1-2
TGTGCCAGCAGAAATCGAGGGGGCGGCTACACCTTC
CASRNRGGGYTF
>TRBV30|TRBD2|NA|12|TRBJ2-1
TGTGCCGGGAGCGGGGGGATCGTTGAGCAGTTCTTC
CAGSGGIVEQFF
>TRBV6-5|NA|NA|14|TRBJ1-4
TGTGCCAGTACTTCAGGGACGGTGGGAGGAAAACTGTTTTTT
CASTSGTVGGKLFF
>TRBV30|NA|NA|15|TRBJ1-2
TGTGCCTGGAGTCTTCAACGGGCAGAGAACTATGGCTACACCTTC
CAWSLQRAENYGYTF
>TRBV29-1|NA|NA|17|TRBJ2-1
TGCAGCGCCCCGGGGAAATCAGGGGGGCTCTCCTACAATGAGCAGTTCTTC
CSAPGKSGGLSYNEQFF
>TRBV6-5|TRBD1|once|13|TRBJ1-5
TGTGCCAGCAACCAAACCCCTCAGGGGGCCCAGCATTTT
CASNQTPQGAQHF
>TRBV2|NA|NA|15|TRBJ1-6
TGTGCCAGCAGTTCCTCGGGTACTTTGAATTCACCCCTCCACTTT
CASSSSGTLNSPLHF
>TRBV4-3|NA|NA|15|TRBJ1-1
TGCGCCAGCAGCCAAGAGAGGGACCTACGCGCTGAAGCTTTCTTT
CASSQERDLRAEAFF
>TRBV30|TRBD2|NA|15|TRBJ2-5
TGTGCCTGGAGCGGACCCCAAGCGGGAGTGGGGACCCAGTACTTC
CAWSGPQAGVGTQYF
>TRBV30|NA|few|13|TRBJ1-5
TGTGCCTGGAGTAGGGATAGCAATCAGCCCCAGCATTTT
CAWSRDSNQPQHF